One and the same sample provided the 7 T cell receptor beta chains below, sequenced in a study of blood T cell repertoires in COVID-19. Libraries were prepared by immunoSEQ multiplex PCR; TCRdb keeps only in-frame clonotypes and omits some of them. The sample lists about 270,000 clones; roughly 84% were seen once. The sequenced sample consisted of peripheral blood. Receptor source: a human donor with COVID-19, enrolled during active disease. The donor label of this sample is uncertain.

This chain joins TRBV28 and TRBJ1-5; 9 nucleotides match TRBD1. The trim removed 9 bases at V and 6 bases at J, leaving 12 bases unmatched. CDR1 and CDR2 (germline): MDHEN, SYDVKM. CDR3 length: 15 residues. CDR3 nucleotides: TGTGCCAGTTCACGGGGGACAGGGAGGGGTCAGCCCCAGCATTTT. This codes for CASSRGTGRGQPQHF.

In its sample, this clone was seen once. CDR3 loop: CATSDLGWEEKEAQYF. CDR3 DNA sequence: TGTGCCACCAGTGATTTGGGGTGGGAGGAGAAGGAGGCCCAGTACTTC. This chain links TRBV24-1 with TRBJ2-5, with TRBD2 as a possible D gene (6 bases). The CDR3 sequence is 16 residues long. Germline values: CDR1 KGHDR, CDR2 SFDVKD. V lost 0 bases and J lost 9, with 19 bases in between.

This sequence joins TRBV29-1 and TRBJ2-2; D gene uncertain. The CDR3 runs 14 residues. The V end was cut by 4 bases, the J end by 2 bases, with 11 bases between. The germline V gene encodes CDR1 SQVTM and CDR2 ANQGSEA. CDR3 DNA: TGCAGCGTTGGTCTAGGCGTAAACACCGGGGAGCTGTTTTTT. Its protein is CSVGLGVNTGELFF.

The J gene is TRBJ2-7, the V gene TRBV7-9; D call uncertain. The V gene's germline CDR1 is SEHNR and CDR2 FQNEAQ (reference sequence). The length of the CDR3 is 12 residues. V lost 0 bases and J 5 bases, leaving 5 bases between the germline ends. Written as DNA, the CDR3 is TGTGCCAGCAGCTTAGCGAGGCACGAGCAGTACTTC. Its translation: CASSLARHEQYF.

This chain uses TRBV5-6 with TRBJ1-6, with D uncertain. This CDR3 region has 14 residues. Germline V gives CDR1 SGHDT, CDR2 YYEEEE. The V end was cut by 1 base, the J end by 13 bases, with 15 bases between. The CDR3 nucleotides are TGTGCCAGCAGCTTGAGAGGCCGGAGTGATCCCCTCCACTTT. This encodes CASSLRGRSDPLHF.

This clone has only a few counts. This sequence joins TRBV19 and TRBJ1-6; the match to TRBD1 covers 9 bases. This CDR3 spans 17 amino acids. V dropped 2 bases and J dropped 4; count of bases not matched to a gene: 6. Per the germline V gene, CDR1 is LNHDA and CDR2 is SQIVND (reference sequence). The CDR3 loop reads CASSIRQGDSYNSPLHF. Written as DNA, the CDR3 is TGTGCCAGTAGTATACGACAGGGGGATTCTTATAATTCACCCCTCCACTTT.

The rearrangement links TRBV19 to TRBJ2-1, with D perhaps matching TRBD2 (6 bases). Germline V gene sequence: CDR1 LNHDA, CDR2 SQIVND (reference sequence). The V end was cut by 4 bases, the J end by 4 bases, with 8 bases between. This CDR3 region has 13 residues. CDR3 sequence reads: CASSTGLYNEQFF. CDR3 DNA sequence: TGTGCCAGTAGTACGGGACTGTACAATGAGCAGTTCTTC.